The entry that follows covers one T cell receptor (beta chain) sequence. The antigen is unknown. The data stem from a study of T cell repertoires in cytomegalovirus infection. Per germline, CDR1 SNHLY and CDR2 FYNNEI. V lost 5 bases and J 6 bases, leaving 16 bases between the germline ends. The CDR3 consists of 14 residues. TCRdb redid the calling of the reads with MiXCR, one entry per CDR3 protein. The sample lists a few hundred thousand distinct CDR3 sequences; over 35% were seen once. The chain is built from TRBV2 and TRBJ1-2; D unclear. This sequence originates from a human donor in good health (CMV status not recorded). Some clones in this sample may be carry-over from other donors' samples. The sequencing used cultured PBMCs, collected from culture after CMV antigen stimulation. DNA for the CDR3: TGTGCCAGCAGTCTCGCCTTCACAACGGATGGCTACACCTTC. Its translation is CASSLAFTTDGYTF.